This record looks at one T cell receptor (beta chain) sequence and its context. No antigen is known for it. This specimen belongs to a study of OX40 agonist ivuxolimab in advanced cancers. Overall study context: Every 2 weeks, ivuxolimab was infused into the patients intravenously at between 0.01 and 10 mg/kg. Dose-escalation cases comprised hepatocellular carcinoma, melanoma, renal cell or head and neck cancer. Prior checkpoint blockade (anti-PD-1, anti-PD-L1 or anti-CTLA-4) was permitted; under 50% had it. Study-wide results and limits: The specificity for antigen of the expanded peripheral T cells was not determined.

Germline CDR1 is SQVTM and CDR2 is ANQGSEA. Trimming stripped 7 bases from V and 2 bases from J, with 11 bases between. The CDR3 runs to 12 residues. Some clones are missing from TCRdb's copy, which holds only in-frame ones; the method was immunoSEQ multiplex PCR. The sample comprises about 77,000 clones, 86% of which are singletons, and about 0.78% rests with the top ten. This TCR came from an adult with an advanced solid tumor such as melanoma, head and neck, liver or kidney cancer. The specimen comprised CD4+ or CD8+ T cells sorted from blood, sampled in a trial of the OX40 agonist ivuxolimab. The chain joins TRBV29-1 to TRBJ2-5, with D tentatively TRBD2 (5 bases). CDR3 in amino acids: CSAGGGQETQYF. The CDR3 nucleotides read TGCAGCGCCGGTGGCGGGCAAGAGACCCAGTACTTC.